This passage covers 18 T cell receptor beta chains from one sample sequenced in a study of blood T cell repertoires in COVID-19. The repertoire was sequenced with immunoSEQ multiplex PCR; TCRdb's copy has only in-frame clones and lacks some. Among roughly 130,000 clones listed, about 89% were seen once. Sequencing was done on a sample of peripheral blood. The receptors stem from a woman aged 55-69 years with acute or convalescent COVID-19.

The J gene is TRBJ2-5, the V gene TRBV9; D might be TRBD2 (5 bases). The V end lost 0 bases, the J end lost 5 bases, and 11 bases lay between the germline ends. Germline CDR1 reads SGDLS; CDR2 reads YYNGEE. The CDR3 is made up of 14 amino acids. CDR3 nucleotide sequence: TGTGCCAGCAGCGTAGACCAGCCGGGGGAGACCCAGTACTTC. This codes for CASSVDQPGETQYF.

The chain couples TRBV7-6 to TRBJ2-1; 9 nucleotides agree with TRBD2. The trim removed 5 bases at V and 6 bases at J, leaving 8 bases unmatched. This CDR3 comprises 15 residues. Germline values: CDR1 SGHVS, CDR2 FNYEAQ. CDR3 sequence reads: CASSPRLAGFNEQFF. The CDR3, as DNA: TGTGCCAGCAGCCCCCGGCTAGCGGGGTTCAATGAGCAGTTCTTC.

This clone occurred a few times. The chain uses TRBV7-9 and TRBJ2-5, with 14 nucleotides matching TRBD2. The CDR3 has 19 amino acids. J was trimmed by 1 base and V by 6 bases; bases with no gene match: 13. The germline gives CDR1 SEHNR, CDR2 FQNEAQ (reference sequence). CDR3 DNA: TGTGCCAGCAGTGCTGTCGCCGGGACTAGCGGGAGAATCCAAGAGACCCAGTACTTC. It encodes CASSAVAGTSGRIQETQYF.

The chain uses TRBV28 and TRBJ2-1; TRBD1 agrees at 10 bases. Germline V gene lookup returns CDR1 MDHEN and CDR2 SYDVKM. There are 19 residues in the CDR3. Trimming at V came to 9 bases and at J to 0 bases, leaving 17 bases not matched to a gene. Here the CDR3 reads CASPPSGTGALSSYNEQFF. DNA of the CDR3: TGTGCCAGTCCACCGTCCGGGACAGGGGCCCTCAGCTCCTACAATGAGCAGTTCTTC.

The chain carries TRBV7-2 and TRBJ2-2; 14 nucleotides agree with TRBD2. The CDR3 has 18 amino acids. Germline V gene data show CDR1 as SGHTA and CDR2 as FQGNSA. After removal of 8 bases from V and 0 bases from J, the junction contained 8 bases not matched to a gene. The CDR3 reads CASRDGLAGGPNTGELFF. The CDR3 nucleotides are TGTGCCAGCCGCGACGGACTAGCGGGAGGACCGAACACCGGGGAGCTGTTTTTT.

The gene calls are TRBV5-1 and TRBJ1-2, with 10 bases lining up with TRBD1. Losses at the gene ends were 4 bases for V and 5 bases for J; bases not matched to a gene: 11. Germline CDR1 reads SGHRS; CDR2 reads YFSETQ. The CDR3 has 16 amino acids. The CDR3 reads CASSAGQGGEPYGYTF. The CDR3 nucleotides read TGCGCCAGCAGCGCCGGACAGGGGGGAGAACCTTATGGCTACACCTTC. Full variable domain (outside the CDR3, taken from reference TRBV5-1 and TRBJ1-2): KAGVTQTPRYLIKTRGQQVTLSCSPISGHRSVSWYQQTPGQGLQFLFEYFSETQRNKGNFPGRFSGRQFSNSRSEMNVSTLELGDSALYLCASSAGQGGEPYGYTFGSGTRLTVV.

This clone was counted once. The J gene is TRBJ2-1, the V gene TRBV11-1; 7 nucleotides align to TRBD2. This CDR3 has 13 residues. After removal of 8 bases from V and 8 bases from J, the junction contained 9 bases not matched to a gene. Germline CDR1 and CDR2: SGHAT and FQDESV (reference sequence). DNA for the CDR3: TGTGCCAGCCGGAAGCGGGGTTACGATGAGCAGTTCTTC. Protein product: CASRKRGYDEQFF.

This chain uses TRBV3-1 (or the pseudogene TRBV3-2) with TRBJ1-1; no reliable D call. Germline lookup yields CDR1 LGHDT and CDR2 YNNKEL (reference sequence). The CDR3 has 13 amino acids. V was trimmed by 1 base and J by 4 bases, leaving 7 bases between them. CDR3 nucleotide sequence: TGTGCCAGCAGCCAAGTGGGCACCACTGAAGCTTTCTTT. Protein product: CASSQVGTTEAFF.

The chain uses TRBV15 and TRBJ2-2; 11 nucleotides agree with TRBD2. CDR3 length: 20 residues. Trimming took 0 bases from V and 1 from J; bases not matched to a gene: 10. Per the germline V gene, CDR1 is LNHNV and CDR2 is YYDKDF (reference sequence). Here the CDR3 DNA reads TGTGCCACCAGCAGAGATTACGGGCTAGCGGGAGGACGGAACACCGGGGAGCTGTTTTTT. This gives the protein CATSRDYGLAGGRNTGELFF.

V is TRBV2 and J is TRBJ1-5; a weak D match, TRBD1 (5 bases). V was clipped by 4 bases and J by 5 bases, with 9 bases between them. The CDR3 has 13 amino acids. Germline assignment: CDR1 SNHLY and CDR2 FYNNEI. CDR3 sequence (DNA): TGTGCCAGCAGTGGAGAAGGGGATCAGCCCCAGCATTTT. This gives the protein CASSGEGDQPQHF.

The chain employs TRBV7-9 and TRBJ1-2; 10 nucleotides match TRBD1. V lost 5 bases to trimming and J lost 1 base; unmatched junction nucleotides: 7. The CDR3 consists of 16 residues. CDR1 and CDR2 (germline): SEHNR, FQNEAQ (reference sequence). The DNA of the CDR3 is TGTGCCAGCAGCCCGGACAGGGGGACGGGTAACTATGGCTACACCTTC. It codes for CASSPDRGTGNYGYTF.

This clone has only a few counts. The identical CDR3 is also encoded by other nucleotide sequences in the sample. This chain connects TRBV29-1 to TRBJ2-6; a possible D gene is TRBD1 (6 bases). V was pared by 6 bases and J by 0 bases, with 9 bases between. The V gene's germline CDR1 is SQVTM and CDR2 ANQGSEA. CDR3 length: 14 residues. The CDR3 region has the DNA TGCAGCGTGAAACAGGGCTCTGGGGCCAACGTCCTGACTTTC. It is translated as CSVKQGSGANVLTF.

V is TRBV18 and J is TRBJ1-5; D call uncertain. Trimming removed 2 bases from V and 0 bases from J, with 5 bases in between. CDR1 and CDR2 from the germline V gene are KGHSH and LQKENI. The CDR3 length is 14 residues. The CDR3, as DNA: TGTGCCAGCTCACCAGTCGGTAGCAATCAGCCCCAGCATTTT. Translation: CASSPVGSNQPQHF.

The chain combines TRBV7-2 with TRBJ1-1; a weak D match, TRBD1 (5 bases). Trimming removed 3 bases at V and 3 bases at J, with 11 bases between. The CDR3 is 14 amino acids. Germline CDR1 and CDR2: SGHTA and FQGNSA. DNA for the CDR3: TGTGCCAGCAGCTTTAGTGAAGGGGACACTGAAGCTTTCTTT. Its translation is CASSFSEGDTEAFF.

The chain combines TRBV27 with TRBJ1-5; possible D gene TRBD1, 6 bases. V shed 4 bases and J shed 7 bases, with 20 bases lying between them. The CDR3 covers 16 residues. CDR1 is MNHEY, CDR2 SMNVEV, per germline (reference sequence). In DNA, the CDR3 is TGTGCCAGCAGTTCGTATTCAACAGGGAAAGGACAGCCCCAGCATTTT. Translated, it gives CASSSYSTGKGQPQHF.

The chain carries TRBV28 and TRBJ2-7; 8 nucleotides agree with TRBD1. J was trimmed by 3 bases and V by 5 bases; bases with no gene match: 9. This CDR3 has 15 amino acids. The germline gives CDR1 MDHEN, CDR2 SYDVKM. CDR3 in DNA: TGTGCCAGCAGTCCCACCGGGACAGGAAACTACGAGCAGTACTTC. Its translation is CASSPTGTGNYEQYF.

The chain joins TRBV9 to TRBJ2-3; D unresolved. The germline CDR1 and CDR2 sequences are SGDLS and YYNGEE. The CDR3 runs 14 residues. Trimming shortened V by 1 base and J by 2 bases, and 8 bases separated the two germline ends. The CDR3 sequence is CASSVLSSTDTQYF. In DNA form, the CDR3 reads TGTGCCAGCAGCGTACTTAGCTCCACAGATACGCAGTATTTT.

The J gene is TRBJ2-3, the V gene TRBV10-3, with 11 bases aligning to TRBD2. Germline lookup yields CDR1 ENHRY and CDR2 SYGVKD. The junction had 5 bases not matched to a gene; V was cut back by 4 bases and J by 2 bases. The CDR3 spans 16 residues. CDR3 sequence (DNA): TGTGCCATCAGTGGGGGGACTAGCGGTGCCACAGATACGCAGTATTTT. The encoded protein is CAISGGTSGATDTQYF.